Listed below are T cell receptor beta chains from one sample, sequenced in a study of regulatory T cells in long-lasting Graves disease. Using its own MiXCR run on the multiplex PCR reads, TCRdb lists one record per CDR3 protein. The sample lists around 420,000 distinct CDR3 sequences, 15% to 17% seen once, with 22% in the top ten. Sequences were derived from peripheral blood mononuclear cells (PBMCs), sampled at new diagnosis, from a patient treated with antithyroid drugs. The receptors here all came from a female donor with Graves disease. Each CDR3 is given with its conserved first and last residue. A D gene is named only where the DNA matches it firmly. The size of a clone is reported for some rows only, either as once, few or many, or as a class for expanded clones.

many,TRBV9,TRBD1,TRBJ1-1,TGTGCCAGCAGCGCTTCAGGGGGCGCGGACACTGAAGCTTTCTTT,CASSASGGADTEAFF
NA,TRBV19,NA,TRBJ1-5,TGTGCCAGTAGTATAATCTTCCGACAGCACAATCAGCCCCAGCATTTT,CASSIIFRQHNQPQHF
many,TRBV28,TRBD2,TRBJ2-7,TGTGCCAGCAGTTTAGGCCCAGCGGGGCCCTACGAGCAGTACTTC,CASSLGPAGPYEQYF
many,TRBV20-1,NA,TRBJ1-1,TGCAGTGCTAGAAGCATCAAATTCTCTGAAGCTTTCTTT,CSARSIKFSEAFF
NA,TRBV11-2,NA,TRBJ1-6,TGTGCCAGCAGTTTGCAGGGGCAAAGGGCCCTCCACTTT,CASSLQGQRALHF
many,TRBV10-3,TRBD1,TRBJ1-5,TGTGCCATCACTGAGACAGGGGGCGTTCAGCCCCAGCATTTT,CAITETGGVQPQHF
many,TRBV11-2,NA,TRBJ1-1,TGTGCCAGCAGCTTCACGGCGGGGAACACTGAAGCTTTCTTT,CASSFTAGNTEAFF
NA,TRBV7-2,TRBD2,TRBJ2-2,TGTGCCAGCAGCCGCCAGCGGGGGGGTAGCACCGGGGAGCTGTTTTTT,CASSRQRGGSTGELFF
many,TRBV6-4,NA,TRBJ1-2,TGTGCCAGCAGTGACTCGTTGGGGAGTGGCTACACCTTC,CASSDSLGSGYTF
many,TRBV7-3,NA,TRBJ2-3,TGTGCCAGCAGCACCGGCACAGATACGCAGTATTTT,CASSTGTDTQYF
many,TRBV7-3,TRBD1,TRBJ2-1,TGTGCCAGCAGCGGGACAGGGCCTCTCGTGGGTAACAATGAGCAGTTCTTC,CASSGTGPLVGNNEQFF
many,TRBV7-2,NA,TRBJ1-2,TGTGCCAGCAGCCCTGATTCTAGAGGACATCTCTTACGGGATGGCTACACCTTC,CASSPDSRGHLLRDGYTF
many,TRBV3-1,TRBD2,TRBJ2-1,TGTGCCAGCAGCCTCGTCGCGGGGGGCCCCTACAATGAGCAGTTCTTC,CASSLVAGGPYNEQFF